This T cell receptor (beta chain) came from a study of T cells in Graves' hyperthyroidism and ophthalmopathy. This CDR3 spans 14 amino acids. Germline assignment: CDR1 MNHNS and CDR2 SASEGT. The germline V and J ends were trimmed by 7 bases and 0 bases, with 10 bases remaining between them. Amplification yielded TCR beta CDR3 regions, with RNA transcripts as the source. An initial round of RT-PCR targeting the TCR CDR3 relied on the HTBI primer set. TCRdb re-called the multiplex PCR reads through MiXCR, storing one row per CDR3 protein. This table holds 500,000 or so distinct CDR3 sequences, roughly 15% found once. Notes on the study in general: A 13 V-J signature model discriminated ophthalmopathy versus stable hyperthyroidism. Also found in blood were most expanded thyroid clonotypes above 0.001.

As regards this clonotype: The antigen remains undetermined.

The chain has TRBV6-1 and TRBJ1-5; D unresolved. Input material: blood. The clonotype originates from a woman aged 18-29 years with Graves' ophthalmopathy. CDR3 region: CASIGRYSNQPQHF. CDR3 DNA: TGTGCCAGCATAGGGCGGTATAGCAATCAGCCCCAGCATTTT.